The source of this T cell receptor (beta chain) is a study of blood T cells in healthy people across ages (dated by TCRdb to between 2015 and 2017). Notes on the research overall: In model experiments, template switching captured roughly one uniquely barcoded TCR beta cDNA molecule for every two T cells. Using deep sequencing normalized with unique cDNA molecular identifiers, the study measured how TCR beta repertoire diversity changes with age. The donors were divided into four age groups: young (average approximately 17 years), middle-aged (about 41), aged (around 67) and long-lived (about 80). To avoid experimental bias, donors of different ages were randomly spread across the sequencing lanes. The study analyzed two additional independent replicas of 1 million unique cDNA reads from the same blood draw for two donors, one aged 18 to 29 and one aged 80 or older. What the authors observed across the whole study: Total diversity estimates from one million sequenced T cells were considered lower bounds and underestimates. Compared with the aged group, the long-lived group had more naive CD4+ T cells, fewer expanded clones and increased TCR diversity, a pattern suggesting age selection. There was a strong correlation between observed TCR beta diversity and the percentage of naive T cells measured by flow cytometry. Donor CMV infection status was unknown, potentially confounding age-related changes in expanded clonotypes. Bulk unsorted PBMC profiling prevented conclusive comparison of naive and antigen-experienced compartments. Observed TCR beta diversity per million T cells fell roughly linearly with age, and a significant reduction was already apparent by age around 36.

The donors were 40 or so Caucasian individuals from Russia, aged 6 to 90 years, who were systemically healthy. Ten milliliters of peripheral blood were drawn from each donor into EDTA-treated Vacutainer tubes. PBMCs were isolated by Ficoll-Paque density-gradient centrifugation, with at least 6 million obtained per sample. Total RNA was extracted from PBMCs with Trizol reagent, with at least 6 micrograms obtained per sample. Naive CD45RAhigh/CD27high T cell percentages were measured by flow cytometry on a PBMC aliquot from every donor. Unmatched junction bases come to 4, with V trimmed by 1 base and J by 7 bases. Reading from cysteine to phenylalanine, the CDR3 counts 14 amino acids. Kept here is only the CDR3 DNA, which spans 42 bases and is read in frame from base 1. As encoded in the germline V gene, CDR1 is MDHEN while CDR2 is SYDVKM. Receptors were amplified or captured by 5' RACE. These reads were obtained on an Illumina HiSeq 2500. A second PCR of about 7 to 12 cycles was performed with a sample-barcoded 5' primer and a J-beta primer mix. Each TCR beta cDNA molecule received a unique molecular identifier from a template-switch 5' adaptor carrying 12 random nucleotides. Each sample yielded at least 2.5 million CDR3-containing paired-end reads. All of the RNA was converted into first-strand cDNA using the Mint cDNA synthesis kit, with a TRBC-specific oligonucleotide serving as the primer. All cDNA was treated with uracil-DNA glycosylase and then went through a first 18-cycle PCR with the universal primers M1SS and BC2_uni_R. The published analysis was carried out like this. Normalization of each sample was performed by random selection of 1 million high-quality reads, each carrying a distinct molecular identifier. Instead of being binned into consensus sequences, reads that shared molecular identifiers were thrown out. MiTCR, with a Q25 quality threshold and the strictest error-elimination algorithm, was used for CDR3 identification, clonotype clustering and error correction. A nonparametric unseen species model using Euler transformation provided a lower-bound estimate of total TCR beta diversity. TCRdb ran its own pipeline on the public reads, namely fastp trimming at Q25 and MiXCR clone calling, and kept in-frame beta chains. Rows with one shared CDR3 protein collapse into an entry with the most common genes and DNA. These V and J calls originate from TCRdb's pipeline instead of the authors' own analysis. Counted in this sample were about a million distinct CDR3 sequences; 45% to 60% of them appeared once. About 21% of the sample goes to the ten largest clones.

About this clonotype itself: The antigen this receptor binds is unknown. Qualities for individual bases were not recorded, and no much larger clone is one base off.

Sequenced sample: blood. This sequence was found in an older woman in good health. Recombination linked TRBV28 to TRBJ2-7; the central 10 bases match TRBD1. The bases are TGTGCCAGCAGTTTATATGACAGGGGGCTAGAGCAGTACTTC. It specifies CASSLYDRGLEQYF.